The entry below gives a single T cell receptor beta chain sequence along with its context. What it binds is not known. The sample is drawn from a study of T cells after yellow fever vaccination. Study-level background: Low-cell-number fractions underwent preparation using SMART-Seq v4 Ultra Low Input. Study-wide results and limits: Researchers report a weaker secondary response that nonetheless peaked faster, day 5 versus 15. Relatively few clonotypes were ones that appeared in both CD4 and CD8 compartments.

From the 5' RACE reads, TCRdb called clonotypes with MiXCR, one entry per CDR3 protein. The sample lists about 310,000 distinct CDR3 sequences; roughly 3.5% were seen once. The sample was PBMCs, taken on the day of the yellow fever booster vaccination. This receptor was obtained from a man between 18 and 35 years old who received the YFV17D yellow fever vaccine.

CDR3 residues: CASRGQGENTEAFF. The CDR3 DNA reads as TGCGCCAGCAGGGGACAGGGGGAGAACACTGAAGCTTTCTTT. V usage is TRBV5-1 and J usage is TRBJ1-1; 11 nucleotides match TRBD1. The junction had 1 base not matched to a gene; V was cut back by 5 bases and J by 1 base. Germline V gives CDR1 SGHRS, CDR2 YFSETQ. The CDR3 length is 14 residues. The full variable domain, its missing parts supplied by reference TRBV5-1 and TRBJ1-1, is KAGVTQTPRYLIKTRGQQVTLSCSPISGHRSVSWYQQTPGQGLQFLFEYFSETQRNKGNFPGRFSGRQFSNSRSEMNVSTLELGDSALYLCASRGQGENTEAFFGQGTRLTVV.